Described below is a single TCR beta chain sequence and its context. Primers for the PCR totalled 60 Vbeta and 13 Jbeta. Profiling relied on immunoSEQ multiplex PCR, and the TCRdb table lists in-frame clones only, not all of them. The table lists tens of thousands of clones. The data were taken from a study of cytomegalovirus exposure and HLA in healthy donors. The ends were cut back, 6 bases at V and 2 bases at J, with 13 bases in the middle. The length of the CDR3 is 14 residues. Germline V gene lookup returns CDR1 MNHEY and CDR2 SVGAGI. This receptor was taken from a female donor in good health and CMV-seronegative. The V gene is TRBV6-5, the J gene TRBJ1-1; maybe TRBD1 (5 bases). Material: PBMCs. CDR3 nucleotide sequence: TGTGCCAGCAGGACCGACAGACGAAACACTGAAGCTTTCTTT. This codes for CASRTDRRNTEAFF.